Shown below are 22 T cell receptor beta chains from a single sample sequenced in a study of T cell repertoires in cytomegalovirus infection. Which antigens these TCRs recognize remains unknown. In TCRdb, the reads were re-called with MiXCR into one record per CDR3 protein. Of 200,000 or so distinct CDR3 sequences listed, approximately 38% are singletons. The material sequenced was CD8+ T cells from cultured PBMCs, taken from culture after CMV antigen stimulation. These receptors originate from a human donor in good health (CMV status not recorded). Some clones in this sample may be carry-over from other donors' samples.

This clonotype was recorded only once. CDR3 loop: CASSFNRVRDEQYF. The CDR3 nucleotides read TGTGCCAGCAGCTTCAACAGGGTTCGAGACGAGCAGTACTTC. The V call is TRBV5-4, the J call TRBJ2-7, with D perhaps matching TRBD1 (6 bases). V was clipped by 2 bases and J by 5 bases, with 14 bases between them. This CDR3 region has 14 residues. From germline, CDR1 is SGHNT and CDR2 YYREEE (reference sequence).

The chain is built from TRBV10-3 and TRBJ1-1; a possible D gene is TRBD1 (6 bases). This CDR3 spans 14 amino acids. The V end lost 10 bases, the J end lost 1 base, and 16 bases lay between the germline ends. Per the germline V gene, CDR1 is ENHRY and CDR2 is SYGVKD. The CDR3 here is CATKGWGPNTEAFF. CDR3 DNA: TGTGCCACCAAAGGGTGGGGGCCGAACACTGAAGCTTTCTTT.

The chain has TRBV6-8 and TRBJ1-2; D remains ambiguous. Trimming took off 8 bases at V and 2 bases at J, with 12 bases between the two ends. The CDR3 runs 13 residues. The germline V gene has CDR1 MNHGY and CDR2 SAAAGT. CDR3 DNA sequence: TGTGCCAGCTGTCTCGACCGAAACTATGGCTACACCTTC. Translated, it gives CASCLDRNYGYTF.

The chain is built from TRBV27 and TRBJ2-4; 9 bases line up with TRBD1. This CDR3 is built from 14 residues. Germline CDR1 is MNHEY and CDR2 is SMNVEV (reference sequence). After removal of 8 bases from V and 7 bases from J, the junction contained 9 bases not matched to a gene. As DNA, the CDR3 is TGTGCCAGCGCAGACAGGGGGGGAAAGAACATTCAGTACTTC. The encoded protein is CASADRGGKNIQYF.

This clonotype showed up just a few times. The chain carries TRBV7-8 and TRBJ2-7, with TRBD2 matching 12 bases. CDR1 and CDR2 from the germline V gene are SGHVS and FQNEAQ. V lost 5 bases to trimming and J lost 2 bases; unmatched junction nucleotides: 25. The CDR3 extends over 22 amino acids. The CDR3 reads CASSPKRVSTSGSLLITYEQYF. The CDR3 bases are TGTGCCAGCAGCCCGAAAAGGGTGTCGACTAGCGGGAGCCTCCTCATAACCTACGAGCAGTACTTC.

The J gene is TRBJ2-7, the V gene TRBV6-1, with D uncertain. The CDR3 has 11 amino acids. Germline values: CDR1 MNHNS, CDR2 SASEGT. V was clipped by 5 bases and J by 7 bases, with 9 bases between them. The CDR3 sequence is CASSPLREQYF. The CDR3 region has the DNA TGTGCCAGCAGTCCCCTACGAGAGCAGTACTTC.

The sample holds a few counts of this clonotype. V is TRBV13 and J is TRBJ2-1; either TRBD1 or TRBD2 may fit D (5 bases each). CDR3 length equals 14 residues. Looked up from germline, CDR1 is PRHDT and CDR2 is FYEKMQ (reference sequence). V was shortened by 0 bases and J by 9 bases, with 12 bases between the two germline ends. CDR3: CASSLGTAESEQFF. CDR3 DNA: TGTGCCAGCAGCTTAGGGACAGCGGAATCTGAGCAGTTCTTC. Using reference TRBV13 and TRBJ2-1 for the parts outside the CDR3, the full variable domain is AAGVIQSPRHLIKEKRETATLKCYPIPRHDTVYWYQQGPGQDPQFLISFYEKMQSDKGSIPDRFSAQQFSDYHSELNMSSLELGDSALYFCASSLGTAESEQFFGPGTRLTVL.

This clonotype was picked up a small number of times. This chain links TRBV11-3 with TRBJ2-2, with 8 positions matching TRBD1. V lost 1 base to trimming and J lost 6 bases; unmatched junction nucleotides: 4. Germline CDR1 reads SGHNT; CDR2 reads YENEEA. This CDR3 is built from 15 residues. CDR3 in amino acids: CASSLGGQGPGELFF. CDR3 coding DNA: TGTGCCAGCAGCTTAGGTGGACAGGGCCCCGGGGAGCTGTTTTTT. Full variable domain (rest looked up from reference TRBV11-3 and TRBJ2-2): EAGVVQSPRYKIIEKKQPVAFWCNPISGHNTLYWYLQNLGQGPELLIRYENEEAVDDSQLPKDRFSAERLKGVDSTLKIQPAELGDSAVYLCASSLGGQGPGELFFGEGSRLTVL.

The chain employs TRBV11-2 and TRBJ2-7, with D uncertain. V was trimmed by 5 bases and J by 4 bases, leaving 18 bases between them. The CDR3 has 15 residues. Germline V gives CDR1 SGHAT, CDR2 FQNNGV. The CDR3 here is CASSQGVGTPYEQYF. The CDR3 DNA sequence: TGTGCCAGCAGCCAAGGCGTCGGTACCCCGTACGAGCAGTACTTC.

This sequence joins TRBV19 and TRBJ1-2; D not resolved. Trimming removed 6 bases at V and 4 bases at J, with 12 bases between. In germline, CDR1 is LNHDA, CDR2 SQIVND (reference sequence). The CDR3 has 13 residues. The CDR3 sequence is CASRAAHIYGYTF. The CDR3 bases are TGTGCCAGTAGGGCAGCGCATATCTATGGCTACACCTTC. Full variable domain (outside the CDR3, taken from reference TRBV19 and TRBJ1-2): DGGITQSPKYLFRKEGQNVTLSCEQNLNHDAMYWYRQDPGQGLRLIYYSQIVNDFQKGDIAEGYSVSREKKESFPLTVTSAQKNPTAFYLCASRAAHIYGYTFGSGTRLTVV.

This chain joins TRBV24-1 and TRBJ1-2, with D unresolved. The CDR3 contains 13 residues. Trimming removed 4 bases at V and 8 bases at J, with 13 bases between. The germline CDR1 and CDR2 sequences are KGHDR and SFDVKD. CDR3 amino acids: CATSESIGGGYTF. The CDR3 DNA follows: TGTGCCACCAGTGAATCGATCGGCGGGGGCTACACCTTC.

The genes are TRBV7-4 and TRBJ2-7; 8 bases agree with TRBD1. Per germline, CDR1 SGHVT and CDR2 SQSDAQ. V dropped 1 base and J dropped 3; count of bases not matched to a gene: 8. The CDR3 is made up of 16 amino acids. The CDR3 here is CASSLGTGKYSYEQYF. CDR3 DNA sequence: TGTGCCAGCAGCTTAGGGACAGGGAAGTACAGCTACGAGCAGTACTTC.

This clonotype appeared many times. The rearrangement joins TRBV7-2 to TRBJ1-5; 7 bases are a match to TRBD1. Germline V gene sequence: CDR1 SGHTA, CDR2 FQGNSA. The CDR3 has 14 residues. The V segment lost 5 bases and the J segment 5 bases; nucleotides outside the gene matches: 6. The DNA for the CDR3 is TGTGCCAGCAGCCTAAGACAGGGTGATCAGCCCCAGCATTTT. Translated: CASSLRQGDQPQHF.

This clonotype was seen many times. The chain's CDR3 is CASSQDRGNQPQHF. CDR3 nucleotides: TGTGCCAGCAGCCAGGACAGGGGAAATCAGCCCCAGCATTTT. The genes are TRBV7-8 and TRBJ1-5; 9 bases are a match to TRBD1. The CDR3 is 14 amino acids. Germline loops: CDR1 SGHVS, CDR2 FQNEAQ. V lost 5 bases to trimming and J lost 4 bases; unmatched junction nucleotides: 3.

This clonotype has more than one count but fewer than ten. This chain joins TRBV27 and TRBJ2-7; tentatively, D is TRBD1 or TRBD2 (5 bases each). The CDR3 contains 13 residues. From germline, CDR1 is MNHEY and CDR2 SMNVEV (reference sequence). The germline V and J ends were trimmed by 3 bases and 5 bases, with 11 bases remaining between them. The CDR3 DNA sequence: TGTGCCAGCAGTTTTACTAGGGGCCACGAGCAGTACTTC. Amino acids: CASSFTRGHEQYF.

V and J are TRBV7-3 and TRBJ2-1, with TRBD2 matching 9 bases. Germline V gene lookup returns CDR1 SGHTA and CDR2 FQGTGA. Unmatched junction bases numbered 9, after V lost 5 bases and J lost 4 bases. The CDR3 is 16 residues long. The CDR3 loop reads CASSPGAGGIYNEQFF. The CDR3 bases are TGTGCCAGCAGCCCAGGGGCGGGGGGGATATACAATGAGCAGTTCTTC.

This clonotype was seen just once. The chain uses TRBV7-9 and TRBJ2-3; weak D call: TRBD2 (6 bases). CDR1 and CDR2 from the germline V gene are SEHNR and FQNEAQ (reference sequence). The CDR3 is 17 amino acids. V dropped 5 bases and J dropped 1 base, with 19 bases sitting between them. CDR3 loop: CASSPVVTGDGTDTQYF. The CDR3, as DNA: TGTGCCAGCAGCCCAGTTGTCACGGGGGATGGCACAGATACGCAGTATTTT.

The CDR3 spells CASSLVWADTQYF. DNA of the CDR3: TGTGCCAGCAGCTTAGTGTGGGCAGATACGCAGTATTTT. The J gene is TRBJ2-3, the V gene TRBV11-2; D unclear. The germline V gene encodes CDR1 SGHAT and CDR2 FQNNGV. CDR3 length: 13 amino acids. V shed 1 base and J shed 4 bases, with 6 bases lying between them.

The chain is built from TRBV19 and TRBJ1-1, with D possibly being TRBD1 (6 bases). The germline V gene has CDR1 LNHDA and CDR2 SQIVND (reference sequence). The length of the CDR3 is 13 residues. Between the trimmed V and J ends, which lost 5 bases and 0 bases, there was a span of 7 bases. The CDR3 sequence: CASSQGMNTEAFF. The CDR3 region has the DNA TGTGCCAGTAGTCAGGGGATGAACACTGAAGCTTTCTTT.

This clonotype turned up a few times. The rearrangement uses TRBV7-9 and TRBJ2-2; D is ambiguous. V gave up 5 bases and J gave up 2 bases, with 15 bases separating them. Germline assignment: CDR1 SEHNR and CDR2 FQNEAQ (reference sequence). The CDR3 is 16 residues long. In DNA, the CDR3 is TGTGCCAGCAGCCAAACCTCCGGGCCTAACACCGGGGAGCTGTTTTTT. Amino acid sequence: CASSQTSGPNTGELFF. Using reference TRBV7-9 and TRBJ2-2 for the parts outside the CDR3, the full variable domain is DTGVSQNPRHKITKRGQNVTFRCDPISEHNRLYWYRQTLGQGPEFLTYFQNEAQLEKSRLLSDRFSAERPKGSFSTLEIQRTEQGDSAMYLCASSQTSGPNTGELFFGEGSRLTVL.

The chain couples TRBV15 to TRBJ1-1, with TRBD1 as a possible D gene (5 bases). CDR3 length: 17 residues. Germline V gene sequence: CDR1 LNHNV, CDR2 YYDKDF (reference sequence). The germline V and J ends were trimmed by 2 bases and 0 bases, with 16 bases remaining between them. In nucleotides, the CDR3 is TGTGCCACCAGCAGATCCCGGGACGGAGGGTTGAACACTGAAGCTTTCTTT. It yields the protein CATSRSRDGGLNTEAFF. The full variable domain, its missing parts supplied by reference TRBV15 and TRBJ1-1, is DAMVIQNPRYQVTQFGKPVTLSCSQTLNHNVMYWYQQKSSQAPKLLFHYYDKDFNNEADTPDNFQSRRPNTSFCFLDIRSPGLGDTAMYLCATSRSRDGGLNTEAFFGQGTRLTVV.

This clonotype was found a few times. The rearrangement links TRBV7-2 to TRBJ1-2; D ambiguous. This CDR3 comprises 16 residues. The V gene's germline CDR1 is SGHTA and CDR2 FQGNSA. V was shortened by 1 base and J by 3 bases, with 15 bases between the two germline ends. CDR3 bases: TGTGCCAGCAGCTTAGGAGGGTTTCGGATCGACTATGGCTACACCTTC. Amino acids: CASSLGGFRIDYGYTF.